What follows are 2 T cell receptor beta chains derived from one specimen sequenced in a study of regulatory T cells in long-lasting Graves disease. Investigators prepared the TCR beta libraries by applying iRepertoire HTBI primers and Arm-PCR of CDR3 regions. One entry per CDR3 protein, called by TCRdb with MiXCR from the multiplex PCR reads. The sample has 400,000 to 500,000 distinct CDR3 sequences; around 20% are singletons. The time point: persistent/refractory GD, antithyroid drugs over 5 years with positive TRAb. TCR sequences were obtained from RNA taken from PBMCs. The sequenced sample was peripheral blood mononuclear cells (PBMCs), obtained when the disease was refractory, from a patient treated with antithyroid drugs. The receptors here all came from a female donor with Graves disease.

This clonotype was seen many times. The V call is TRBV15, the J call TRBJ2-7; the D is unclear. Germline assignment: CDR1 LNHNV and CDR2 YYDKDF (reference sequence). Trimming cost V 5 bases and J 7 bases, with 12 bases left between them. This CDR3 comprises 12 residues. The CDR3 sequence: CATSWNAAEQYF. The CDR3 DNA sequence: TGTGCCACCAGCTGGAATGCGGCTGAGCAGTACTTC.

At least ten counts were recorded for this clonotype. It may be a read error: a sequence one base away is much more abundant. The rearrangement uses TRBV6-2 or TRBV6-3 and TRBJ2-5, with D perhaps matching TRBD2 (6 bases). Germline V lookup: CDR1 MNHEY, CDR2 SVGEGT. Trimming stripped 6 bases from V and 5 bases from J, with 10 bases between. The CDR3 runs to 12 residues. The CDR3 spells CASRSRGETQYF. In DNA form, the CDR3 reads TGTGCCAGCAGATCCCGGGGGGAGACCCAGTACTTC.